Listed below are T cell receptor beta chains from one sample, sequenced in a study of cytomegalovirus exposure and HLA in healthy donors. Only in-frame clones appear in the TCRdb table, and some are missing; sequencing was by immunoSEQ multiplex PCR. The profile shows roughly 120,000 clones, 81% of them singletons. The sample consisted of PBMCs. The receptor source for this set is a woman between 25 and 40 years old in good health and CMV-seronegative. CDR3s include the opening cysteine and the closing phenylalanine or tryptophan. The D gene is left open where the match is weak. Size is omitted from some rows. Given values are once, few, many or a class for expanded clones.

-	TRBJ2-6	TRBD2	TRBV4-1	CASSQEDWTSSGANVLTF	TGCGCCAGCAGCCAAGAGGACTGGACTAGTTCTGGGGCCAACGTCCTGACTTTC
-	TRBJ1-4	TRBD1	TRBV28	CASSKRQGMWEKLFF	TGTGCCAGCAGTAAACGACAGGGGATGTGGGAAAAACTGTTTTTT
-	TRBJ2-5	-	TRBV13	CASSLKREEIETQYF	TGTGCCAGCAGCTTAAAACGTGAGGAAATAGAGACCCAGTACTTC
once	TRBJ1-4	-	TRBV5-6	CASRREGGGAEKLFF	TGTGCCAGCCGAAGGGAAGGAGGCGGGGCTGAAAAACTGTTTTTT
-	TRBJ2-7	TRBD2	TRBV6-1	CASRVTSGPYEQYF	TGTGCCAGCAGGGTGACTAGCGGCCCATACGAGCAGTACTTC
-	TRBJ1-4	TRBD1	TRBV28	CASSSGQGATKLFF	TGTGCCAGCAGTTCGGGACAGGGTGCGACAAAACTGTTTTTT
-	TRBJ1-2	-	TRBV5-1	CASSLGQSSYGYTF	TGCGCCAGCAGCCTAGGACAGAGCTCTTATGGCTACACCTTC
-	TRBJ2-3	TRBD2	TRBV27	CASSSHWTSGSDTQYF	TGTGCCAGCAGTTCACATTGGACTAGCGGGTCAGATACGCAGTATTTT
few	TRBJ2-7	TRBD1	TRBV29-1	CSVELEDRSSYEQYF	TGCAGCGTTGAATTAGAGGACAGGAGCTCCTACGAGCAGTACTTC
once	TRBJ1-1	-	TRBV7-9	CASSSQGRTEAFF	TGTGCCAGCAGCTCTCAGGGGCGGACTGAAGCTTTCTTT
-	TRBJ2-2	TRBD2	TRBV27	CASSSLSGTTGKKGELFF	TGTGCCAGCAGTTCCCTTAGCGGGACCACCGGGAAGAAGGGGGAGCTGTTTTTT
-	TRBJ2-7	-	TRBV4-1	CASSQVSGVTYEQYF	TGCGCCAGCAGCCAAGTGTCGGGAGTTACCTACGAGCAGTACTTC
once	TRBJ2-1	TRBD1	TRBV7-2	CASSRTGTGVYNEQFF	TGTGCCAGCAGCCGTACCGGGACAGGGGTTTACAATGAGCAGTTCTTC
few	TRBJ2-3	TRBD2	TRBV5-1	CASSSGLAGISTDTQYF	TGCGCCAGCAGCTCGGGACTAGCGGGAATCAGCACAGATACGCAGTATTTT
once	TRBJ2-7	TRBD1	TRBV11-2	CASRSKGTGGREQYF	TGTGCCAGCAGATCTAAGGGGACAGGGGGCCGCGAGCAGTACTTC
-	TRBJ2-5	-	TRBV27	CASSPRPWEQYF	TGTGCCAGCAGTCCCCGACCATGGGAGCAGTACTTC
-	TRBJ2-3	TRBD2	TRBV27	CASSSRRTSNTDTQYF	TGTGCCAGCAGCTCCCGGAGGACTAGTAACACAGATACGCAGTATTTT
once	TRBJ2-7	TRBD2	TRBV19	CASSTAGEGLYEQYF	TGTGCCAGTAGTACCGCGGGGGAGGGATTATACGAGCAGTACTTC
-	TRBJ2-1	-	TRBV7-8	CASSLDYYNEQFF	TGTGCCAGCAGCTTAGACTACTACAATGAGCAGTTCTTC
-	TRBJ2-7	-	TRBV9	CASSKDSYEQYF	TGTGCCAGCAGCAAGGACAGCTACGAGCAGTACTTC
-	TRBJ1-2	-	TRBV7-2	CASSSTTANYGYTF	TGTGCCAGCAGCTCAACAACAGCCAACTATGGCTACACCTTC
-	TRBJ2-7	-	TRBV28	CASSSHTGLAYEQYF	TGTGCCAGCAGTTCCCATACGGGACTCGCCTACGAGCAGTACTTC
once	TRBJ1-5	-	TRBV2	CASSEGPPGQPQHF	TGTGCCAGCAGTGAAGGCCCCCCGGGGCAGCCCCAGCATTTT
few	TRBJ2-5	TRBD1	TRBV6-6	CASSYSDRGETQYF	TGTGCCAGCAGTTATTCGGACAGGGGAGAGACCCAGTACTTC
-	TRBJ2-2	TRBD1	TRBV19	CASRPDRVNTGELFF	TGTGCCAGTAGACCCGACAGGGTGAACACCGGGGAGCTGTTTTTT
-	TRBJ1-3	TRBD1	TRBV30	CAWSLSGTGGNTIYF	TGTGCCTGGAGCCTGTCCGGGACAGGGGGAAACACCATATATTTT
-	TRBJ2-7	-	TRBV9	CASSVDPRFYEQYF	TGTGCCAGCAGCGTAGACCCGCGTTTTTACGAGCAGTACTTC
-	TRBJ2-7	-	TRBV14	CASSHILQYEQYF	TGTGCCAGCAGCCATATCCTACAGTACGAGCAGTACTTC
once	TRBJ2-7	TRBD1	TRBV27	CASSNRDRGPLGYEQYF	TGTGCCAGCAGTAACCGGGACAGGGGCCCCCTTGGATACGAGCAGTACTTC
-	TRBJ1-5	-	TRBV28	CASSTQPQGSNQPQHF	TGTGCCAGCAGTACCCAGCCTCAGGGGTCGAACCAGCCCCAGCATTTT
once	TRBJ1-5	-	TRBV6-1	CASSDQGDQPQHF	TGTGCCAGCAGTGATCAAGGGGATCAGCCCCAGCATTTT
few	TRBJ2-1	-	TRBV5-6	CASSFRRGLGSNGEQFF	TGTGCCAGCAGCTTCAGAAGGGGACTGGGCAGTAATGGTGAGCAGTTCTTC
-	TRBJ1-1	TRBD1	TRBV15	CATSRGQGQAFF	TGTGCCACCAGCAGAGGACAGGGGCAAGCTTTCTTT
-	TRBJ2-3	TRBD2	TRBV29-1	CSVRTSGSTDTQYF	TGCAGCGTTCGGACTAGCGGGAGCACAGATACGCAGTATTTT
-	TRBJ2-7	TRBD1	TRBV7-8	CASSSGQGPSYEQYF	TGTGCCAGCAGCTCTGGACAGGGCCCCTCCTACGAGCAGTACTTC
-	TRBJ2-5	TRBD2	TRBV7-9	CSSSLKREGGQETQYF	TGTTCCAGCAGCCTCAAGCGGGAGGGGGGCCAAGAGACCCAGTACTTC
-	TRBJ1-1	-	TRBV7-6	CASSFRSTDTEAFF	TGTGCCAGCAGCTTTAGGTCCACAGACACTGAAGCTTTCTTT
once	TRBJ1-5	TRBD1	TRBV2	CASTTGDFRPQHF	TGTGCCAGCACGACAGGGGACTTTCGGCCCCAGCATTTT
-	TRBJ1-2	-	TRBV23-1	CASEGLPCDGYTF	TGCGCCTCGGAGGGACTCCCGTGCGATGGCTACACCTTC
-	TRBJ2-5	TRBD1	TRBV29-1	CSVGIDRGTGTQYF	TGCAGCGTTGGGATTGACAGGGGAACTGGGACCCAGTACTTC
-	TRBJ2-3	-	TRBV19	CASSGTRTDTQYF	TGTGCCAGTAGTGGGACTCGCACAGATACGCAGTATTTT
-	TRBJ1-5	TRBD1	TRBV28	CASSANRGGNQPQHF	TGTGCCAGCAGTGCAAACAGGGGGGGAAATCAGCCCCAGCATTTT
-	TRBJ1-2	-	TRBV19	CASSAWTVSSDYGYTF	TGTGCCAGTAGTGCCTGGACAGTGTCTTCGGACTATGGCTACACCTTC
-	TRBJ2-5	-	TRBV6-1	CASLGLLQETQYF	TGTGCCAGTTTGGGGCTTCTCCAAGAGACCCAGTACTTC
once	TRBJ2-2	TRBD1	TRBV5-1	CASSRTGNTGELFF	TGCGCCAGCAGCCGGACAGGGAACACCGGGGAGCTGTTTTTT
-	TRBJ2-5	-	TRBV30	CAWTAGRGETQYF	TGTGCCTGGACCGCGGGCCGTGGGGAGACCCAGTACTTC
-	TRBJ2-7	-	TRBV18	CASSRTQGLDYEQYF	TGTGCCAGCTCACGAACCCAGGGGTTGGATTACGAGCAGTACTTC
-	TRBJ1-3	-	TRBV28	CASSLGGAGNTIYF	TGTGCCAGCAGCCTAGGGGGGGCCGGAAACACCATATATTTT
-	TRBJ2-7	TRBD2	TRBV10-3	CAISLAGDEQYF	TGTGCCATCAGTCTAGCGGGAGACGAGCAGTACTTC
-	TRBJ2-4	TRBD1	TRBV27	CASSAVRQGFISYSQNIQYF	TGTGCCAGCAGTGCCGTACGACAGGGCTTTATCTCTTATAGCCAAAACATTCAGTACTTC
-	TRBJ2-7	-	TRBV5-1	CASSFEGQVEQYF	TGCGCCAGCAGCTTCGAGGGTCAGGTCGAGCAGTACTTC